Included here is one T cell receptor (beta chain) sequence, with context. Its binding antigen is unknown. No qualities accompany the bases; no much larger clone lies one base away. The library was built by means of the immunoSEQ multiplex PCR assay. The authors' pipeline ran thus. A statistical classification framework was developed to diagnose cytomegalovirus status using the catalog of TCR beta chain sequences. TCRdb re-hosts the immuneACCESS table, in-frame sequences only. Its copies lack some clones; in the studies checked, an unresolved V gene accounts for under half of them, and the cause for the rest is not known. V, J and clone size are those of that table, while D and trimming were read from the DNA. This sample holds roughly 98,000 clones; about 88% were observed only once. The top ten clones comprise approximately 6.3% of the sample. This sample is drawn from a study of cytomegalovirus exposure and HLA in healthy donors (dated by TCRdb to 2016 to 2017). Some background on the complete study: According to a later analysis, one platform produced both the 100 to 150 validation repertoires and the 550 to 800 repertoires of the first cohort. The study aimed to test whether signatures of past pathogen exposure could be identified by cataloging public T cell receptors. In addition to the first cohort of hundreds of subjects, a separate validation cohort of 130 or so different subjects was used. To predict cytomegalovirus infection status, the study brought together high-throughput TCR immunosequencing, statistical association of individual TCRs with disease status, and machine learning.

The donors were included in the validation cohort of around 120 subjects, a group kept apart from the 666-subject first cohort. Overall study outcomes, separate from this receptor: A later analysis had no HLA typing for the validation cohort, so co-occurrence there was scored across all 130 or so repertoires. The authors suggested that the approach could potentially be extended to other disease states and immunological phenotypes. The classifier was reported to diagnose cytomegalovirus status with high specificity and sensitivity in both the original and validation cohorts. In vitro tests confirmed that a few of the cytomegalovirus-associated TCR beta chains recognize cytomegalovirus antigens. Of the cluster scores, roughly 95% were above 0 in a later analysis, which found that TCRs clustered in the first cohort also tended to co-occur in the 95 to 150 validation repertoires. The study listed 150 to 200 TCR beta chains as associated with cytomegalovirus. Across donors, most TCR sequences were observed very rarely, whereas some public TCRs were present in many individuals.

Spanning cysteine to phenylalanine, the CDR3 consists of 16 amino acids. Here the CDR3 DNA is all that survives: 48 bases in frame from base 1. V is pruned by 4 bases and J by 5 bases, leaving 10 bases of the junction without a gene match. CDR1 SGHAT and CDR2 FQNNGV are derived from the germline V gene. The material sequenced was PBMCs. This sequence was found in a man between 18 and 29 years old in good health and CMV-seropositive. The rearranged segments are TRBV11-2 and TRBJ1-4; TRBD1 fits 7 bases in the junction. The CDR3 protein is CASSSLRDSRNEKLFF. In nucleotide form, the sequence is TGTGCCAGCAGCTCCCTCCGGGACAGTCGAAATGAAAAACTGTTTTTT.